This TCR beta chain stems from a study of blood T cell repertoires in COVID-19. Overall study: From T cells, B-cell-depleted T cells, or PBMCs came the material, which was cDNA or gDNA.

Assay used: immunoSEQ multiplex PCR; TCRdb lists only in-frame clones, some missing. The table records around 200,000 clones, approximately 83% of them present only once. Germline values: CDR1 LNHDA, CDR2 SQIVND (reference sequence). CDR3 length equals 17 residues. V was clipped by 1 base and J by 7 bases, with 19 bases between them. Sequencing was performed on peripheral blood. The source of this sequence is a man aged 45-65 years with active or convalescent COVID-19. The chain carries TRBV19 and TRBJ2-2; weak D call: TRBD1 (6 bases). The CDR3 protein is CASSIGPLERGSGELFF. The CDR3 DNA follows: TGTGCCAGTAGTATAGGACCGCTCGAAAGGGGGAGCGGGGAGCTGTTTTTT.